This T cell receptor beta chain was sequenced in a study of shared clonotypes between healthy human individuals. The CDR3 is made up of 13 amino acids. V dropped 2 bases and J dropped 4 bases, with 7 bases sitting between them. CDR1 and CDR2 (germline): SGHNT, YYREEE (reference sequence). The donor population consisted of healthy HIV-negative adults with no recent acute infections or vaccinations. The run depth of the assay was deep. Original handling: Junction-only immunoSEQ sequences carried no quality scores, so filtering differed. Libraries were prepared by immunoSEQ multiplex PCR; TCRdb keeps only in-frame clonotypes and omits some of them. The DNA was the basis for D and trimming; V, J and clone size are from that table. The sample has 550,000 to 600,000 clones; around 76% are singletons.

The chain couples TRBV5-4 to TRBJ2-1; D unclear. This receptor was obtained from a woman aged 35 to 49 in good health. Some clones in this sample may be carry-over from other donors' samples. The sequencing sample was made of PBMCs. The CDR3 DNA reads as TGTGCCAGCAGCTTCGTAGGGTACAATGAGCAGTTCTTC. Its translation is CASSFVGYNEQFF.